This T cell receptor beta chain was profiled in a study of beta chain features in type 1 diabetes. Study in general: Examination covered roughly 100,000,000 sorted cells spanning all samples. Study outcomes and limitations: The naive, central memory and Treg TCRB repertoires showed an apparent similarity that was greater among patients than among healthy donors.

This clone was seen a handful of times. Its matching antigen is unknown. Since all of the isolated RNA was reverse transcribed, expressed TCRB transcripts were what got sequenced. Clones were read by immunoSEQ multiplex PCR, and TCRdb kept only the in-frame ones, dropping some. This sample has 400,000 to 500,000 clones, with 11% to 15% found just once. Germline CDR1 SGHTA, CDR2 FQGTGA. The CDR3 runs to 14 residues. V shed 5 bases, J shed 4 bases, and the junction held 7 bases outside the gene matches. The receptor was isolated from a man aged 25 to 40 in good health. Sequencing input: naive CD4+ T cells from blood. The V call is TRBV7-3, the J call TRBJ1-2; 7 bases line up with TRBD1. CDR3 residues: CASSPYRDSYGYTF. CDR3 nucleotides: TGTGCCAGCAGCCCCTACCGGGACAGCTATGGCTACACCTTC.